This TCR beta chain was recorded in a study of CD8+CD57+ T cells in acquired aplastic anemia. Study-level information: Isolated CD4+ and CD8+ cells, once sorted, yielded DNA averaging roughly 3 ug.

Sequenced patients had shown CD8+CD57+ cell expansion by flow cytometry. Patients, without exception, had severe acquired aplastic anemia. Sampling of blood occurred while the patients had still received no therapy. The length of the CDR3 is 14 residues. After removal of 4 bases from V and 3 bases from J, the junction contained 4 bases not matched to a gene. CDR1 SNHLY and CDR2 FYNNEI come from the germline V gene. Study-level findings and limits: Found in both controls and patients were fewer than 35 CD8+ CDR3 sequences.

A word on this clonotype: Its antigen is undetermined.

Genomic DNA served as template for TCR beta VDJ and CDR3 profiling. TCRdb re-analysed the reads in MiXCR, keeping a single row per CDR3 protein. The sample contains under 200,000 distinct CDR3 sequences, roughly 50% of which appear only once. The V and J genes are TRBV2 and TRBJ2-7; 9 bases fit TRBD1. The receptor was isolated from a human donor with aplastic anemia. The sequenced material came from sorted CD4+, CD8+, or CD8+CD57+ T cells (not recorded which) from PBMCs. The CDR3 bases are TGTGCCAGCAGTGTAGGGACAGGGATCTACGAGCAGTACTTC. Its translation: CASSVGTGIYEQYF.